Sequencing of this T cell receptor beta chain was carried out in a study of blood T cell repertoires in COVID-19. In its sample, this clone was seen a few times. TCRdb keeps only in-frame clones here, not all; method: immunoSEQ multiplex PCR. Of approximately 230,000 clones in the sample, under 90% are singletons; the top ten hold 15% to 20%. This CDR3 has 12 amino acids. Per germline, CDR1 GTSNPN and CDR2 SVGIG (reference sequence). The V end lost 1 base, the J end lost 4 bases, and 7 bases lay between the germline ends. Sequenced sample: peripheral blood. The rearrangement joins TRBV30 to TRBJ1-2; D gene ambiguous. The TCR was taken from a man under 40 with active or convalescent COVID-19. The CDR3 DNA follows: TGTGCCTGGAGTGCGACTATCTATGGCTACACCTTC. Protein: CAWSATIYGYTF.